This T cell receptor (beta chain) stems from a study of cytomegalovirus exposure and HLA in healthy donors (dated by TCRdb to the late 2010s). With regard to the full study: An earlier analysis of approximately 640 of the donors reported roughly 300 Gb of sequence data and roughly 100 million unique TCR beta sequences from 190 million or so T cells. About 300 gigabases of sequencing data and some 85 million unique TCR sequences were included in an early release covering about 620 HLA-typed donors. Of the roughly 430 genotyped donors, approximately 80% fell in the genetic ancestry cluster associated with self-reported Caucasian donors. The study aimed to test whether signatures of past pathogen exposure could be identified by cataloging public T cell receptors. The study profiled the T cell repertoires of 550 to 700 subjects by immunosequencing and related them to cytomegalovirus serostatus. In addition to the first cohort of approximately 650 subjects, a separate validation cohort of around 110 different subjects was used. To predict cytomegalovirus infection status, the study combined high-throughput TCR immunosequencing, statistical association of individual TCRs with disease status, and machine learning. In a later analysis, previously published TCR beta repertoires from 550 to 700 donors were re-analyzed and high-resolution HLA genotyping was added so that TCR occurrence patterns could be studied. Rather than using new phenotypic data, the later analysis identified candidate immune exposures from TCR beta sequences and from how often those sequences occurred across donors. An earlier analysis of nearly 600 of the donors applied high-throughput TCR beta sequencing to assess whether each TCR beta V gene segment acted as functional or pseudogenic. Donor age, sex, ethnicity and CMV serostatus were compiled alongside the repertoire data. A later genetic analysis used genome-wide SNP genotypes for about 65% of the roughly 670 donors, treating that subset as a discovery cohort. All discovery cohort repertoires had been generated on a single sequencing platform. Class I and class II HLA loci were covered by the typing at four-digit resolution. The number of donors typed differed by locus, with about 620-630 for A, B, C, DRB1 and DQB1, around 500 for DQA1, under 610 for DPA1, and about 450 for DPB1. Because of strong linkage in the cohort, 5 or 6 DR-DQ haplotypes were treated as single units for association and clustering. Among around 400 genotyped donors of the cohort, an average of approximately 240,000 unique TCR beta nucleotide sequences was sequenced per donor, of which 15% to 20% were non-productive. On the study overall, not on this receptor specifically: Three of the identified cytomegalovirus-associated TCR beta chains were confirmed in vitro to be specific for cytomegalovirus antigens. In both the original and validation cohorts, the classifier was reported to diagnose cytomegalovirus status with high specificity and sensitivity. Only TCR beta chains were sequenced in this cohort, and the absence of alpha or paired-chain data limited detectable features. A further reported finding was that TCR beta sequences accurately predicted the HLA-A and HLA-B alleles for most subjects in the first cohort. According to a later analysis, TCR association rates differed among HLA loci, with DRB1 alleles showing the most associated TCRs and HLA-C alleles showing the fewest. An earlier analysis of 587 of the donors showed that most TCR beta V segments appeared in productive rearrangements either about 87% or about 30% of the time, which broadly matched IMGT annotations. A later genetic analysis associated a missense DCLRE1C variant with V-gene and J-gene trimming of TCR beta chains, and an independent cohort replicated the association. In a later analysis, about 17,000 TCR beta sequences were associated with specific HLA alleles at a false discovery rate of 0.05. In a later analysis, HLA-associated TCR beta chains showed more clonal expansion and lower generation probabilities than non-associated chains that were equally common. For the cohort, immune exposure information was limited to CMV serostatus. According to a later analysis, most CMV-associated TCR beta chains appeared to be HLA-restricted, and the HLA associations seemed to be driven largely by CMV exposure. Several of the top co-occurrence clusters appeared to be linked to parvovirus B19, influenza, CMV and Epstein-Barr virus, according to a later analysis. Some IMGT-functional V segments, including TRBV6-2 and TRBV6-3, could not be told apart with the 87-base-pair reads, so those segments were excluded. When HLA alleles, especially DR and DQ, strongly co-occurred, TCR associations were difficult to assign to individual alleles. While some public TCRs were present in many individuals, most TCR sequences turned up only very rarely across donors. A total of 164 TCR beta chains were listed by the study as associated with cytomegalovirus. Approximately 16 rarely observed V segments, including chromosome 9 orphons, were excluded from the earlier analysis of several hundred of the donors because counts were too low. The sequencing pipeline was judged likely to have produced a cluster of highly shared sequence variants as a technical artifact. Correlated functional status among segregating V segments might reflect linkage disequilibrium, but an unknown experimental factor could not be ruled out. The presence/absence analyses assumed that sequencing depth was roughly uniform across donors, and that assumption may not be true. Compared with the roughly 670-donor mean, donors in an Asian-associated ancestry cluster had fewer N-insertions in productive TCRs, according to a later genetic analysis. Because some donors lacked HLA typing at each locus, the association tests relied only on the typed subset. The authors suggested that the approach could potentially be generalized to other disease states and immunological phenotypes.

Sequences SGHTA (CDR1) and FQGNSA (CDR2) are obtained from the germline V gene. The CDR3 starts with the cysteine, ends with the phenylalanine, and has 15 residues. The sequence is cut down to CDR3 DNA, 45 bases in frame from base 1. Trimming removed 8 bases from V and 1 base from J; the gene matches leave 9 bases unexplained. The cohort comprised around 700 healthy bone marrow donors. At the time of sampling, every cohort member was nominally healthy, though immune exposures that went unrecorded were likely present. The donor tested CMV seronegative, placing the donor among the 352 seronegative members of the cohort. A peripheral blood sample was collected from each donor, and TCR beta sequencing was performed on peripheral blood mononuclear cells. Genomic DNA extraction from the blood cell samples was performed with the Qiagen DNeasy Blood Extraction Kit. A few counts support this clone. Which antigen it targets is not known. The input lacks base qualities; no much larger clone sits a single base away.

Library generation was performed with the immunoSEQ multiplex PCR assay. For the multiplex PCR, a mixture combining 60 forward primers for TCR Vbeta segments and 13 reverse primers for TCR Jbeta segments was used. A multiplex PCR assay on genomic DNA amplified the CDR3 region of rearranged TCR beta genes. The Illumina HiSeq System was used to sequence the amplified TCR beta libraries as 87-base-pair reads. Regarding the original processing steps: In a later analysis, tens of millions of unique TCR beta chains were counted across the 690 or so repertoires, and approximately 11 million of these chains were shared by at least two donors. Raw reads were error-corrected and collapsed into unique sequences with a nearest-neighbor algorithm that merged closely related sequences to remove PCR and sequencing errors. Alignment of CDR3 sequences to IMGT reference sequences was used to assign V, D and J gene segments. For a sequence to be retained, a match of at least six nucleotides to both a V gene segment and a J gene segment was required. A rearrangement counted as productive if the CDR3 had no stop codons and remained in frame with V and J, and every other rearrangement counted as non-productive. Following IMGT convention, CDR3 was defined as the stretch from the second conserved V-encoded cysteine to the conserved J-encoded phenylalanine. Sequences without an unambiguous match to a single V gene segment were excluded from the earlier analysis of 587 of the donors. In an earlier analysis of 500 to 750 of the donors, V segments were called functional above 56.7% productive rearrangements and were called segregating when the between-donor standard deviation exceeded 5%. A statistical classification framework was developed to diagnose cytomegalovirus status using the catalog of TCR beta chain sequences. A later analysis assigned V and J genes by comparing TCR nucleotide sequences with IMGT/GENE-DB human TR gene sequences. A later analysis assigned CDR3 sequences and most-parsimonious VDJ recombination scenarios with the TCRdist pipeline. A later analysis defined each TCR beta chain by its CDR3 amino acid sequence plus V-gene family, and excluded reads lacking a unique V-gene family. To address suspected cross-contamination and a sequencing artifact, a later analysis removed some 620 highly shared, low-generation-probability nucleotide sequences. For each public chain, a later analysis derived a clonal expansion index from normalized ranks of inferred template counts within each repertoire. In a later analysis, generation probabilities were computed using a VDJ recombination model fitted to out-of-frame rearrangements, and the results were checked against IGoR. A later analysis scored TCR-TCR, TCR-HLA and TCR-CMV co-occurrence with hypergeometric tests, applying a repertoire-size bias correction to TCR pairs. False discovery rates were estimated in a later analysis by permuting HLA or CMV assignments 20 times. In a later analysis, co-occurring TCRs were grouped with DBSCAN, and TCRdist sequence similarity was added when clustering was performed within HLA-allele-positive subsets. Co-occurrence clustering excluded repertoires with fewer than 30,000 or more than 120,000 public chains, plus five with anomalous nucleotide sharing. Entries here come from immuneACCESS through TCRdb and include only in-frame sequences with V and J called. Some clones fail to appear in such tables; in the studies checked, an unresolved V gene covers under half of the shortfall, and the cause of the remainder is unknown. V and J calls and clone size come straight from that table; D and trimming were deduced from the DNA. The sample records roughly 140,000 clones, around 70% of which are singletons. The ten largest clones capture approximately 2% of the sample.

The TCR sequence derives from a man in his forties in good health and CMV-seronegative. Here the chain combines TRBV7-2 and TRBJ2-3; 7 central nucleotides agree with TRBD2. Source material: PBMCs. The nucleotides are TGTGCCAGCGCCCTTGGGGGGAGGGGCACAGATACGCAGTATTTT. This is translated as CASALGGRGTDTQYF.